This T cell receptor (beta chain) was recorded in a study of T cell responses to AZD1222 COVID-19 vaccine. Study-wide results and limits: Possibly, clonal diversity was underestimated; donors were largely white British and included more females.

With 7 bases removed from V and 0 bases from J, the gap between germline ends came to 12 bases. Germline CDR1 and CDR2: SGHDT and YYEEEE. This CDR3 region has 14 residues. Using immunoSEQ multiplex PCR, the repertoire was profiled, and TCRdb retains in-frame clones only, with some absent. The sample holds approximately 83,000 clones; about nine tenths are singletons and the top ten take less than 5.5%. Concerning this clone itself: Its antigen is not identified.

The sample in question was peripheral blood, obtained on day 0 of MenACWY control vaccination. The chain couples TRBV5-6 to TRBJ2-3; D is possibly TRBD1 or TRBD2 (5 bases each). The clonotype was recovered from an adult in good health. The CDR3: CASGGRISTDTQYF. CDR3 in DNA: TGTGCCAGCGGGGGACGGATTAGCACAGATACGCAGTATTTT.